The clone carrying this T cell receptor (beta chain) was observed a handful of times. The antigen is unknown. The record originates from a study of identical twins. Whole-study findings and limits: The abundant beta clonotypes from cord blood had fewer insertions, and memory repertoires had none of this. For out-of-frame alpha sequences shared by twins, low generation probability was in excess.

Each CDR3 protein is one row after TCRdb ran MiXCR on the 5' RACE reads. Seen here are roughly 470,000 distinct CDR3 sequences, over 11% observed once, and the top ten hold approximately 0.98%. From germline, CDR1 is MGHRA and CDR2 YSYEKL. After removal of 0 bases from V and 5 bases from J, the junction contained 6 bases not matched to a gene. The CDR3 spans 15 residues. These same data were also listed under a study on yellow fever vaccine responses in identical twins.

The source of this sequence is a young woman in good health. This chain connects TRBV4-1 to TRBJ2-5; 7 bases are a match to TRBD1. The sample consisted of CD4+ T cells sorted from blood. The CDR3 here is CASSQDEQGIETQYF. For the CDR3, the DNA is TGCGCCAGCAGCCAAGACGAACAGGGGATCGAGACCCAGTACTTC.